Given below is one T cell receptor (beta chain) in context. In the authors' methods: It was from reference gene primer amplification that nucleated cell counts were estimated. Libraries were prepared by immunoSEQ multiplex PCR; TCRdb keeps only in-frame clonotypes and omits some of them. That table is the source of V, J and clone size, and D and trimming were worked out from the DNA. Here the sample spans 250,000 to 300,000 clones, 70% to 90% being singletons. This record belongs to a study of blood T cell repertoires in COVID-19. Study details: Samples representing acute and convalescent COVID-19 were sourced from the United States, Italy and Spain. PBMCs, B-cell-depleted T cells, or T cells were the source of the cDNA or gDNA that made up the material.

CDR1 is KGHSH and CDR2 is LQKENI in the germline V gene. The CDR3 covers 15 residues. Trimming at V came to 1 base and at J to 1 base, leaving 2 bases not matched to a gene. The chain couples TRBV18 to TRBJ1-1; 8 bases line up with TRBD1. The sequence was obtained from a woman aged 40 to 50 with acute or convalescent COVID-19. The sample consisted of peripheral blood. The CDR3 region has the DNA TGTGCCAGCTCACCACGCGACAGGGGGAACACTGAAGCTTTCTTT. Amino acids: CASSPRDRGNTEAFF. Variable domain in full (rest from reference TRBV18 and TRBJ1-1): NAGVMQNPRHLVRRRGQEARLRCSPMKGHSHVYWYRQLPEEGLKFMVYLQKENIIDESGMPKERFSAEFPKEGPSILRIQQVVRGDSAAYFCASSPRDRGNTEAFFGQGTRLTVV.